The entry below describes one T cell receptor (beta chain). Antigen specificity is unknown. The data were taken from a study of T cell repertoires in cytomegalovirus infection. The study's findings and limits: Individuals carrying CMV plus the relevant HLA were identified by cumulative frequency of public TCR beta families. Dominating the ex vivo response were HLA-C-restricted CMV-specific TCR beta clonotypes.

TCRdb passed the reads through MiXCR, listing each CDR3 protein once. The profile shows 450,000 to 650,000 distinct CDR3 sequences, 26% of them singletons. Trimming stripped 2 bases from V and 4 bases from J, with 14 bases between. The length of the CDR3 is 15 residues. Sequenced material: PBMCs. The J gene is TRBJ1-1, the V gene TRBV12-3 or TRBV12-4; tentative D call: TRBD1 (5 bases). The sequence derives from a human donor in good health (CMV status not recorded). Some clones in this sample may be carry-over from other donors' samples. CDR3 residues: CASSLKGVGGTEAFF. DNA for the CDR3: TGTGCCAGCAGTTTAAAAGGGGTGGGGGGCACTGAAGCTTTCTTT.